This entry concerns a single TCR beta chain. TCRdb's table, derived via immunoSEQ multiplex PCR, lists solely in-frame clones and lacks some. The top ten clones hold 6% to 8% of a sample with 90,000 to 120,000 clones, almost 85% of them seen once. The CDR3 extends over 14 amino acids. V lost 5 bases to trimming and J lost 2 bases; unmatched junction nucleotides: 3. From germline, CDR1 is SGHTA and CDR2 FQGNSA. This specimen belongs to a study of control samples from healthy donors and cancer patients. Sequenced input: blood. The receptor was isolated from a man aged 18 to 29 in good health. The V gene is TRBV7-2, the J gene TRBJ1-3; 7 bases agree with TRBD1. CDR3 nucleotide sequence: TGTGCCAGCAGCCCTGGACAGGCTGGAAACACCATATATTTT. The encoded protein is CASSPGQAGNTIYF.